This TCR beta chain appears in the sequencing data of a study of T-cell reconstitution after alpha-beta-depleted transplantation in children. Study-wide results and limits: Among T cells one year after transplant, newly produced cells accounted for most counts and diversity.

This clonotype was detected ten times or more. Its antigen is not known. Germline V gene sequence: CDR1 LNHDA, CDR2 SQIVND (reference sequence). This CDR3 contains 11 residues. The germline V and J ends were trimmed by 7 bases and 5 bases, with 5 bases remaining between them. A TCRbeta library incorporating unique molecular identifiers was prepared. TCRdb reanalysed the PCR reads using MiXCR and keeps one entry per CDR3 protein. The sample yields 700,000 or so distinct CDR3 sequences, about an eighth seen once. The source is a girl aged 2-10 years with congenital amegakaryocytic thrombocytopenia, due to receive a stem cell transplant. Source: PBMCs, taken before TCRalphabeta/CD19-depleted stem cell transplant. The chain employs TRBV19 and TRBJ2-2; D call uncertain. In nucleotides, the CDR3 is TGTGCCAGTAAGACAACCGGGGAGCTGTTTTTT. This gives the protein CASKTTGELFF.